Shown below are 17 T cell receptor beta chains from a single sample sequenced in a study of PD-L1 blockade in urothelial cancer. The data were produced by immunoSEQ multiplex PCR, yet TCRdb's version contains in-frame clones alone and is incomplete. The sample holds 30,000 to 40,000 clones, over 75% seen once. The material sequenced was PBMCs, taken around atezolizumab (anti-PD-L1) treatment. The receptors stem from a man aged 65 to 79 with urothelial cancer.

The chain combines TRBV6-1 with TRBJ1-6; a possible D gene is TRBD1 (5 bases). The CDR3 runs 16 residues. Germline assignment: CDR1 MNHNS and CDR2 SASEGT. V lost 4 bases and J 5 bases, leaving 15 bases between the germline ends. The CDR3, as DNA: TGTGCCAGCAGTGCACAGGCATTTCCTAATAATTCACCCCTCCACTTT. Translated: CASSAQAFPNNSPLHF.

This CDR3 reads CASSPGQGRRTEAFF. In DNA form, the CDR3 reads TGTGCCAGCAGTCCCGGACAGGGAAGGAGGACTGAAGCTTTCTTT. J is TRBJ1-1 and V is TRBV27, with TRBD1 matching over 8 bases. Looked up from germline, CDR1 is MNHEY and CDR2 is SMNVEV (reference sequence). Trimming removed 5 bases from V and 5 bases from J; junction bases left unmatched: 10. The CDR3 loop spans 15 amino acids.

This clone was seen a single time. The chain links TRBV7-2 to TRBJ2-7, with D maybe TRBD2 (5 bases). V was pared by 5 bases and J by 4 bases, with 12 bases between. This CDR3 region has 13 residues. Germline V lookup: CDR1 SGHTA, CDR2 FQGNSA. The CDR3 spells CASSRTREYEQYF. The CDR3 coding sequence is TGTGCCAGCAGCCGTACTAGGGAGTACGAGCAGTACTTC.

V and J are TRBV5-8 and TRBJ1-1; D gene ambiguous. Germline V gene lookup returns CDR1 SGHTS and CDR2 YDEGEE. Trimming took off 1 base at V and 4 bases at J, with 11 bases between the two ends. The CDR3 contains 14 residues. CDR3: CASSLSRGGTEAFF. CDR3 in DNA: TGTGCCAGCAGCTTGAGCCGGGGAGGCACTGAAGCTTTCTTT.

This clone has just one count. The chain joins TRBV2 to TRBJ2-3; the D is unclear. Trimming shortened V by 7 bases and J by 8 bases, and 13 bases separated the two germline ends. The V gene's germline CDR1 is SNHLY and CDR2 FYNNEI. The CDR3 spans 12 residues. CDR3 sequence reads: CASTSQWSTQYF. The CDR3 nucleotides are TGTGCCAGCACCTCCCAGTGGTCTACGCAGTATTTT.

The rearrangement links TRBV9 to TRBJ2-7; D might be TRBD1 (5 bases). The ends were cut back, 1 base at V and 2 bases at J, with 10 bases in the middle. Germline V gene lookup returns CDR1 SGDLS and CDR2 YYNGEE. The CDR3 loop spans 14 amino acids. The CDR3 nucleotides read TGTGCCAGCAGCGTATCGGACACGGCCTACGAGCAGTACTTC. It is translated as CASSVSDTAYEQYF.

The chain links TRBV10-3 to TRBJ2-5; 16 nucleotides align to TRBD2. CDR1 and CDR2 from the germline V gene are ENHRY and SYGVKD. Trimming removed 3 bases from V and 1 base from J; junction bases left unmatched: 5. The CDR3 covers 18 residues. CDR3 bases: TGTGCCATCAGTGATGGGGGACTAGCGGGAGGGACCCAAGAGACCCAGTACTTC. It is translated as CAISDGGLAGGTQETQYF.

The sample holds a few counts of this clone. The chain is built from TRBV5-6 and TRBJ2-7; 8 nucleotides agree with TRBD1. The germline gives CDR1 SGHDT, CDR2 YYEEEE. V shed 3 bases and J 6 bases; nucleotides not matched to a gene: 5. The CDR3 has 13 amino acids. CDR3 sequence reads: CASSWTGLGEQYF. The CDR3 DNA sequence: TGTGCCAGCAGCTGGACAGGGCTGGGCGAGCAGTACTTC.

V gene TRBV12-5 combines with J gene TRBJ1-2, with D maybe TRBD1 (6 bases). Germline CDR1 is LGHNT and CDR2 is FRNRAP. This CDR3 spans 14 amino acids. The ends were cut back, 6 bases at V and 4 bases at J, with 15 bases in the middle. Here the CDR3 reads CASGTGMGFYGYTF. The DNA of the CDR3 is TGTGCTAGTGGCACAGGGATGGGATTCTATGGCTACACCTTC.

The V and J genes are TRBV29-1 and TRBJ2-2; D ambiguous. Germline V CDR1 and CDR2: SQVTM, ANQGSEA. V lost 1 base and J lost 5, with 11 bases in between. The CDR3 has 14 amino acids. Here the CDR3 reads CSVEGPGSTGELFF. The CDR3 region has the DNA TGCAGCGTTGAAGGCCCGGGTTCAACCGGGGAGCTGTTTTTT.

V is TRBV7-2 and J is TRBJ2-4; 9 bases are a match to TRBD2. V dropped 1 base and J dropped 2; count of bases not matched to a gene: 6. The CDR3 is 17 amino acids. Germline-derived CDR1 and CDR2 are SGHTA and FQGNSA. CDR3 region: CASSLVGGRGTKNIQYF. For the CDR3, the DNA is TGTGCCAGCAGCTTAGTTGGCGGGAGGGGGACCAAAAACATTCAGTACTTC.

The chain recombines TRBV15 with TRBJ2-3; 11 positions agree with TRBD2. Germline V gene data show CDR1 as LNHNV and CDR2 as YYDKDF (reference sequence). Germline trimming cut 1 base from V and 9 bases from J; bases unmatched to any gene: 18. CDR3 length: 19 amino acids. CDR3 loop: CATSRGRTGTSGNIATQYF. The CDR3 bases are TGTGCCACCAGCAGAGGCCGAACGGGGACTAGCGGAAATATCGCAACGCAGTATTTT.

The CDR3 DNA sequence: TGTGCCAGCAGTCCAAGGCGGGGGTACACAGATACGCAGTATTTT. Protein: CASSPRRGYTDTQYF. The chain links TRBV27 to TRBJ2-3, with 7 bases matching TRBD2. CDR1 and CDR2 (germline): MNHEY, SMNVEV (reference sequence). This CDR3 has 15 amino acids. The trim removed 5 bases at V and 2 bases at J, leaving 7 bases unmatched.

The gene calls are TRBV10-3 and TRBJ1-5; no firm D call. The V gene's germline CDR1 is ENHRY and CDR2 SYGVKD. This CDR3 spans 16 amino acids. V was pared by 3 bases and J by 0 bases, with 12 bases between. CDR3 sequence reads: CAISETAPFSNQPQHF. DNA of the CDR3: TGTGCCATCAGTGAAACAGCTCCCTTTAGCAATCAGCCCCAGCATTTT.

This rearrangement joins TRBV25-1 to TRBJ1-3; 8 bases map to TRBD1. Trimming removed 4 bases from V and 8 bases from J; junction bases left unmatched: 10. Germline assignment: CDR1 MGHDK and CDR2 SYGVNS. The CDR3 length is 15 residues. The CDR3 nucleotides read TGTGCCAGCAGTGGGACAGGGACCCTTCCGGACACCATATATTTT. It translates to CASSGTGTLPDTIYF.

The chain recombines TRBV27 with TRBJ2-1; 9 positions agree with TRBD2. CDR1 and CDR2 (germline): MNHEY, SMNVEV (reference sequence). The CDR3 sequence is 17 residues long. J was trimmed by 2 bases and V by 2 bases; bases with no gene match: 7. For the CDR3, the DNA is TGTGCCAGCAGTTTAGAGAGGCTAGCGGGAACCTACAATGAGCAGTTCTTC. As protein: CASSLERLAGTYNEQFF.

The chain combines TRBV7-2 with TRBJ1-5; 7 bases fit TRBD1. V gave up 2 bases and J gave up 5 bases; unmatched junction bases: 3. Per the germline V gene, CDR1 is SGHTA and CDR2 is FQGNSA. The CDR3 extends over 14 amino acids. The CDR3 DNA reads TGTGCCAGCAGCTTACGACAGGGTCATCAGCCCCAGCATTTT. Protein: CASSLRQGHQPQHF.